A selection of T cell receptor beta chains follows, all from one sample in a study of early stage breast cancer tumors. Generated by immunoSEQ multiplex PCR, the TCRdb table keeps only in-frame clones and is missing some. The sample includes about 50,000 clones, roughly 78% of them seen just once. Sequencing input: blood. The origin of the receptors is a person between 35 and 49 years old with breast cancer. The CDR3 runs from the conserved cysteine through the conserved F or W. The D gene is left open where the match is weak. Expanded clones get a size class; other rows say once, few or many, or leave the size out.

d_call,j_call,v_call,clone_size,cdr3_nt,cdr3_aa
TRBD2,TRBJ2-7,TRBV29-1,few,TGCAGCGCCACTAGCGGGTCTTACGAGCAGTACTTC,CSATSGSYEQYF
-,TRBJ1-3,TRBV30,-,TGTGCCTGGAGTGTACCAAACTCCTTAATATATTTT,CAWSVPNSLIYF
-,TRBJ2-7,TRBV28,-,TGTGCCACCCCAGAATACGAGCAGTACTTC,CATPEYEQYF
-,TRBJ1-1,TRBV14,few,TGTGCCAGCAGCCTACAGGCTAGGGGCACTGAAGCTTTCTTT,CASSLQARGTEAFF
-,TRBJ2-3,TRBV12-5,-,TGTGCTAGTGGGGGCACCAACACAGATACGCAGTATTTT,CASGGTNTDTQYF
-,TRBJ2-1,TRBV18,-,TGTGCCAGCTCACCACCTAGCGTCCGGAATGAGCAGTTCTTC,CASSPPSVRNEQFF
TRBD1,TRBJ1-2,TRBV11-2,-,TGTGCCAGCAGCCCGGGACAGGGGGCGGTTGGCTACACCTTC,CASSPGQGAVGYTF
-,TRBJ2-5,TRBV6-6,-,TGTGCCAGCAGTTACGGGCTCCGGGTTGCGGGGGAGACCCAGTACTTC,CASSYGLRVAGETQYF
-,TRBJ1-1,TRBV27,-,TGTGCCAGCATCCCGACCGGGACCCGGGAGGAAGCTTTCTTT,CASIPTGTREEAFF
TRBD1,TRBJ2-7,TRBV4-2,-,TGTGCCAGCAGCCCTCACGACCGGGACAGGGGCGACGAGCAGTACTTC,CASSPHDRDRGDEQYF
-,TRBJ2-7,TRBV6-6,once,TGTGCCAGCAGTGACGGGGTCGGGAAGACCTACGAGCAGTACTTC,CASSDGVGKTYEQYF
-,TRBJ2-4,TRBV19,-,TGTGCCAGTAGTTCTGGACTGCAAAACATTCAGTACTTC,CASSSGLQNIQYF
TRBD2,TRBJ2-2,TRBV19,-,TGTGCCAGTAGCATAGAATCTCTAGCGGGGACGAACACCGGGGAGCTGTTTTTT,CASSIESLAGTNTGELFF
TRBD2,TRBJ2-2,TRBV7-2,-,TGTGCCAGCAGCCTACCTAGCGGGTACACCGGGGAGCTGTTTTTT,CASSLPSGYTGELFF
-,TRBJ2-3,TRBV19,-,TGTGCCAGTAGTCCAACGGGAAAGAGCACAGATACGCAGTATTTT,CASSPTGKSTDTQYF
-,TRBJ1-3,TRBV5-1,-,TGCGCCAGCAAGGTCGCCGACTCTGGAAACACCATATATTTT,CASKVADSGNTIYF
-,TRBJ1-2,TRBV28,-,TGTGCCAGCAGCCTCGGACAGAACTATGGCTACACCTTC,CASSLGQNYGYTF
-,TRBJ2-6,TRBV5-1,-,TGCGCCAGCAGCTTGGGCAGGGGCCCCTCTGGGGCCAACGTCCTGACTTTC,CASSLGRGPSGANVLTF
-,TRBJ2-3,TRBV7-9,few,TGTGCCAGCAGCCCCCCGGGCGGACTATTCACAGATACGCAGTATTTT,CASSPPGGLFTDTQYF
-,TRBJ1-5,TRBV6-1,-,TGTGCCAGCAGTGAAGAAGGGGTGAGTATGCAGCCCCAGCATTTT,CASSEEGVSMQPQHF
-,TRBJ1-4,TRBV7-9,-,TGTGCCAGCAGCACCAGGGCAACTAATGAAAAACTGTTTTTT,CASSTRATNEKLFF
TRBD2,TRBJ2-1,TRBV10-3,few,TGTGCCATCAGTGAGTCACGGACTAGCGGGCCCGTCGGTAATGAGCAGTTCTTC,CAISESRTSGPVGNEQFF
-,TRBJ2-1,TRBV30,once,TGTGCCTGGAGGGGGTTATTAGGAGAGCAGTTCTTC,CAWRGLLGEQFF
TRBD1,TRBJ2-7,TRBV19,-,TGTGCCAGTAGTCCCCGGGACAGGGGGCGGTTATCTCCGGGGGAGCAGTACTTC,CASSPRDRGRLSPGEQYF
-,TRBJ2-5,TRBV18,once,TGTGCCAGCTCACCACCGGCGGGAATGAGAGAGACCCAGTACTTC,CASSPPAGMRETQYF
TRBD2,TRBJ2-7,TRBV19,-,TGTGCCAGTAGTATAGGACTAGCGGGAACGGGCGAGCAGTACTTC,CASSIGLAGTGEQYF
-,TRBJ2-5,TRBV12-5,-,TGTGCTAGTGGTTCGTCTGGGACTTTACAAGAGACCCAGTACTTC,CASGSSGTLQETQYF
TRBD1,TRBJ2-2,TRBV28,-,TGTGCCAGCATCCCGGGGACAGCGAACACCGGGGAGCTGTTTTTT,CASIPGTANTGELFF
TRBD2,TRBJ2-4,TRBV5-1,-,TGCGCCAGCAGCCCGCTGGGACTAGCGGGAGGCGAAATTCAGTACTTC,CASSPLGLAGGEIQYF
TRBD2,TRBJ2-2,TRBV7-3,-,TGTGCCAGCAGCCCAAATCCGGGACTAGCGGACCCCGGGGAGCTGTTTTTT,CASSPNPGLADPGELFF
-,TRBJ2-7,TRBV11-1,once,TGTGCCAGCAGCTTAGGTCGCAGGCTACAGAGCGAGCAGTACTTC,CASSLGRRLQSEQYF
TRBD1,TRBJ2-2,TRBV29-1,-,TGCAGCGTTTCTACAGGGGTCACCGGGGAGCTGTTTTTT,CSVSTGVTGELFF
-,TRBJ1-1,TRBV5-4,-,TGTGCCAGCATCGCCACCCCGGGCGAAGAAGCTTTCTTT,CASIATPGEEAFF
-,TRBJ2-5,TRBV25-1,-,TGTGCCAGCAGCGACAGGCTTCGGGGGACCCAGTACTTC,CASSDRLRGTQYF
TRBD1,TRBJ2-3,TRBV5-1,-,TGCGCCAGCAGCTTGCAGGGGGCAGATGGCACAGATACGCAGTATTTT,CASSLQGADGTDTQYF
TRBD2,TRBJ2-1,TRBV30,-,TGTGCCTGGACCCTTCAAGCGGGAGGGCAGTTCTTC,CAWTLQAGGQFF
-,TRBJ2-5,TRBV5-1,once,TGCGCCAGCAGCGCGGGCTCGTCCCAAGAGACCCAGTACTTC,CASSAGSSQETQYF
-,TRBJ2-7,TRBV2,-,TGTGCCAGCACCGGTGGTCGGGCAGGCTCCTACGAGCAGTACTTC,CASTGGRAGSYEQYF
TRBD2,TRBJ2-7,TRBV6-5,-,TGTGCCAGCACCCCAGCGGGAGTTTCCGAGCAGTACTTC,CASTPAGVSEQYF
-,TRBJ2-7,TRBV29-1,-,TGCAGCGTTGGGTCTAGCATCTACGAGCAGTACTTC,CSVGSSIYEQYF
-,TRBJ2-1,TRBV15,-,TGTGCCACCAGCAGAGAAGCGAATTCCTACAATGAGCAGTTCTTC,CATSREANSYNEQFF
-,TRBJ1-1,TRBV6-1,-,TGTGCCAGCAGTGAGCAACGGGGGATCACTGAAGCTTTCTTT,CASSEQRGITEAFF
-,TRBJ2-2,TRBV5-1,-,TGCGCCAGCAGCTTCGGCGGGAACCAGAACACCGGGGAGCTGTTTTTT,CASSFGGNQNTGELFF
TRBD1,TRBJ2-5,TRBV5-1,-,TGCGCCAGCAGCTTGGGACAGGGGCTAAGGGAGACCCAGTACTTC,CASSLGQGLRETQYF
-,TRBJ2-4,TRBV30,-,TGTGCCTGGGCTGGGCTAGCCAAAAACATTCAGTACTTC,CAWAGLAKNIQYF
TRBD1,TRBJ1-4,TRBV5-4,-,TGTGCCAGCAGCTTGGGGGACAGCGCTAATGAAAAACTGTTTTTT,CASSLGDSANEKLFF
TRBD2,TRBJ2-7,TRBV5-4,-,TGTGCCAGCAGCTTTACTAGCGGGAGTATTGCGCAGTACTTC,CASSFTSGSIAQYF
-,TRBJ2-1,TRBV7-9,-,TGTGCCAGCAGCTTTCACGGGGTCAATGAGCAGTTCTTC,CASSFHGVNEQFF
TRBD1,TRBJ1-5,TRBV6-1,-,TGTGCCAGCATGGAGTTCGCTACAGGGGACCAGCATTTT,CASMEFATGDQHF
-,TRBJ2-5,TRBV5-1,-,TGCGCCAGCACCCTCGGTCTGGTTAGCGACCAAGAGACCCAGTACTTC,CASTLGLVSDQETQYF
TRBD2,TRBJ2-5,TRBV28,-,TGTGCCAGCAGCTTGGGACTAGCGGGAGGTACCAATGCAGAGACCCAGTACTTC,CASSLGLAGGTNAETQYF
-,TRBJ1-2,TRBV7-2,-,TGTGCCAGCAGCTTAGGTTCCTCCTATGGCTACACCTTC,CASSLGSSYGYTF
-,TRBJ1-1,TRBV2,few,TGTGCCAGCAGGCTGGACAGATCCACTGAAGCTTTCTTT,CASRLDRSTEAFF
-,TRBJ2-5,TRBV11-3,-,TGTGCCAGCAGCCCCCGTGAAGGGGGGGAGGAGACCCAGTACTTC,CASSPREGGEETQYF